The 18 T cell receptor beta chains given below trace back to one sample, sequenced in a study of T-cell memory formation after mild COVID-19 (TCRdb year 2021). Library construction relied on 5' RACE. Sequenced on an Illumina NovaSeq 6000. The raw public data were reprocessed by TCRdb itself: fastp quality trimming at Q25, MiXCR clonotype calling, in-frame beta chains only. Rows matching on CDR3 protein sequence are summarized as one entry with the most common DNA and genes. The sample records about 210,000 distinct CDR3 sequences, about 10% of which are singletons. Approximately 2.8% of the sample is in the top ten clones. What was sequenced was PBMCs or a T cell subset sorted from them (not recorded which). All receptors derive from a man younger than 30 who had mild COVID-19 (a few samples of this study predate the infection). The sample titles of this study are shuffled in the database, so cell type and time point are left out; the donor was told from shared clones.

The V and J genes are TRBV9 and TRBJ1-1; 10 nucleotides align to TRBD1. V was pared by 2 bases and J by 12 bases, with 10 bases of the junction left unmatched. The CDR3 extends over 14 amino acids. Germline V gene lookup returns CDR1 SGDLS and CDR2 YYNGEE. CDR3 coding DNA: TGTGCCAGCAGCGTTGGCTCGACAGGGGGCTCATCTTTCTTT. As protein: CASSVGSTGGSSFF.

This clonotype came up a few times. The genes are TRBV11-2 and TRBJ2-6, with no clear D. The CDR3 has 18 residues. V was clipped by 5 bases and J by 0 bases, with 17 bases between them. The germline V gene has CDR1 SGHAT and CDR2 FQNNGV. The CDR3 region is CASSLRAGVSSGANVLTF. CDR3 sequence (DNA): TGTGCCAGCAGCCTCCGGGCAGGCGTCTCCTCTGGGGCCAACGTCCTGACTTTC. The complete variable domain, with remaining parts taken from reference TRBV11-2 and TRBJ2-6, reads EAGVAQSPRYKIIEKRQSVAFWCNPISGHATLYWYQQILGQGPKLLIQFQNNGVVDDSQLPKDRFSAERLKGVDSTLKIQPAKLEDSAVYLCASSLRAGVSSGANVLTFGAGSRLTVL.

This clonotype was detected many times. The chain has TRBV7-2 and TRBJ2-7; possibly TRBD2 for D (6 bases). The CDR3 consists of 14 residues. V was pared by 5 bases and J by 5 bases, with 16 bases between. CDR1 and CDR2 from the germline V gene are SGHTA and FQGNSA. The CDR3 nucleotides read TGTGCCAGCAGCCTCCCCTCGGGAGCCAACGAGCAGTACTTC. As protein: CASSLPSGANEQYF.

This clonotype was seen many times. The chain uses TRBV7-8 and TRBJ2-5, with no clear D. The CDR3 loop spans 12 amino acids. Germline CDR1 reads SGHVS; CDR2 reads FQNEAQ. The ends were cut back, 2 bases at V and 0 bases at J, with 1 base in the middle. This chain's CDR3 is CASSLHQETQYF. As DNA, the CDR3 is TGTGCCAGCAGCTTACACCAAGAGACCCAGTACTTC.

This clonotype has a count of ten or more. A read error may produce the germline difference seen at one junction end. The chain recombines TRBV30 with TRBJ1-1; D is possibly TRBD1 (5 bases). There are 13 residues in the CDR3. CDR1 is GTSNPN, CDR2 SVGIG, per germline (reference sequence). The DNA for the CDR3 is TGCGCTCTGGGGCGTGGTTTTGGGACTGAAGCTTTCTTT. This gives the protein CALGRGFGTEAFF.

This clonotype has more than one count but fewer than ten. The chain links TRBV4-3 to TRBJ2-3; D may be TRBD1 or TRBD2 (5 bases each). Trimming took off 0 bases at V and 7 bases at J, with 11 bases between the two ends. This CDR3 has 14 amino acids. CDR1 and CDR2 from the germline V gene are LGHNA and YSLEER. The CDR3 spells CASSQDQGVNTQYF. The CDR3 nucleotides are TGCGCCAGCAGCCAAGATCAGGGAGTTAATACGCAGTATTTT.

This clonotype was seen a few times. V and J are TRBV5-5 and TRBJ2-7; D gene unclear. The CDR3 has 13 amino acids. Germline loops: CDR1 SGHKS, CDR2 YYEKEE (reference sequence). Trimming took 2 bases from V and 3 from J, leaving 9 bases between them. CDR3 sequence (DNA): TGTGCCAGCAGCTTTGGCAGATACTACGAGCAGTACTTC. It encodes CASSFGRYYEQYF.

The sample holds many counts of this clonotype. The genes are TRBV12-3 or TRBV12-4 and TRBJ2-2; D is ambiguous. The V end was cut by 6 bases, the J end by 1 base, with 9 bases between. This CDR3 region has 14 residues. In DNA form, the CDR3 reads TGTGCCAGCAGACGATTTAGGAACACCGGGGAGCTGTTTTTT. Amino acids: CASRRFRNTGELFF.

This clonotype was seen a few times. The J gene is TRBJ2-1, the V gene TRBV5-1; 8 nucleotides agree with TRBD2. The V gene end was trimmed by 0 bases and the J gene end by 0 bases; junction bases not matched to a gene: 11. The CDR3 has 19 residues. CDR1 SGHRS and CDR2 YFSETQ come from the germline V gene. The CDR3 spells CASSLEVGGGLSSYNEQFF. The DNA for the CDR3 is TGCGCCAGCAGCTTGGAAGTCGGGGGGGGCCTCAGCTCCTACAATGAGCAGTTCTTC.

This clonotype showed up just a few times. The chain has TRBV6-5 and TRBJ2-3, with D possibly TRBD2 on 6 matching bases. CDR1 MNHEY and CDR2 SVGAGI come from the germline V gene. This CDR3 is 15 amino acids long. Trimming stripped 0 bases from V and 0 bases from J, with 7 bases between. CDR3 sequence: CASSYSAGSTDTQYF. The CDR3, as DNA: TGTGCCAGCAGTTACTCGGCGGGAAGCACAGATACGCAGTATTTT.

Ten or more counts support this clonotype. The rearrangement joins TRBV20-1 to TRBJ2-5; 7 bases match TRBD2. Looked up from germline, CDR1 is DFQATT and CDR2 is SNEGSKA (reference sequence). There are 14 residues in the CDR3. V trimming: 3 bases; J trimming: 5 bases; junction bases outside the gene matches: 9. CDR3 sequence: CSASRGEPRETQYF. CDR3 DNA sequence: TGCAGTGCTAGTCGGGGGGAACCCCGGGAGACCCAGTACTTC.

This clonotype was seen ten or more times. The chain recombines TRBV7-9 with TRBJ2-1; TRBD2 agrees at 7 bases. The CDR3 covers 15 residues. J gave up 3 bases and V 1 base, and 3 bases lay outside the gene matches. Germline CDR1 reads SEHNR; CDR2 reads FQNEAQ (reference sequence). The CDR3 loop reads CASSLELAYYNEQFF. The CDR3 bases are TGTGCCAGCAGCTTAGAACTAGCGTACTACAATGAGCAGTTCTTC.

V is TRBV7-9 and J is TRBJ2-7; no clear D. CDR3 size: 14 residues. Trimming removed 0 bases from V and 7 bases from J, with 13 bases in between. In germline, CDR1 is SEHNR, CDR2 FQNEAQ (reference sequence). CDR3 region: CASSLAAGPLEQYF. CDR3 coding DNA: TGTGCCAGCAGCTTAGCGGCAGGACCCCTGGAGCAGTACTTC.

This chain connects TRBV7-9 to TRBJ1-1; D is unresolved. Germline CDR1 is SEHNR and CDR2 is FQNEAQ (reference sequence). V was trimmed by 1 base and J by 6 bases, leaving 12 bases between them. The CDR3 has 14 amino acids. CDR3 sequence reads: CASSLVRNQAEAFF. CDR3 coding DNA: TGTGCCAGCAGCTTAGTCAGAAACCAAGCTGAAGCTTTCTTT.

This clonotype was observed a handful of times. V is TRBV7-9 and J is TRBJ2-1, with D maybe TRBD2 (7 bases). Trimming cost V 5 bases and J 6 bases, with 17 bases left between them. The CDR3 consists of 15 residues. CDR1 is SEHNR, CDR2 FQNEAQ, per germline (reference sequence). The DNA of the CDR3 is TGTGCCAGCAGCCCTAGGGGGGGGATTCCCAATGAGCAGTTCTTC. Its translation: CASSPRGGIPNEQFF.

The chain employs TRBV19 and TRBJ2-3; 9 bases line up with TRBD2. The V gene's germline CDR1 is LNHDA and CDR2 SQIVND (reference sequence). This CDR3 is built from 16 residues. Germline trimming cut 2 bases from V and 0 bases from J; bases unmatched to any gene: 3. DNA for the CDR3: TGTGCCAGTAGTATATCTAGCGGGGTTAGCACAGATACGCAGTATTTT. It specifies CASSISSGVSTDTQYF.

The CDR3 region is CASSFSGSSTDTQYF. For the CDR3, the DNA is TGTGCCAGCAGCTTTAGCGGGTCTAGCACAGATACGCAGTATTTT. The genes are TRBV7-2 and TRBJ2-3, with TRBD2 identical over 7 bases. CDR1 is SGHTA, CDR2 FQGNSA, per germline. The junction had 3 bases not matched to a gene; V was cut back by 3 bases and J by 0 bases. The CDR3 is made up of 15 amino acids.

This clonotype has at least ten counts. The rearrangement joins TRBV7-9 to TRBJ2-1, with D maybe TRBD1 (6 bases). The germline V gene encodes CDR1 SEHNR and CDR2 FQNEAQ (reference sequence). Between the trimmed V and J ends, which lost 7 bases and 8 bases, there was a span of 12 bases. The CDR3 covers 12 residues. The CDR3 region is CASKPGVDEQFF. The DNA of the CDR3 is TGTGCCAGCAAGCCAGGGGTCGATGAGCAGTTCTTC.